Sequencing of this T cell receptor beta chain was carried out in a study of response to subunit inactivated influenza vaccine. J was trimmed by 4 bases and V by 2 bases; bases with no gene match: 2. CDR3 length: 15 residues. Germline CDR1 is SGHAT and CDR2 is FQNNGV. In TCRdb, the RT-PCR reads were re-called with MiXCR into one record per CDR3 protein. The table shows around 570,000 distinct CDR3 sequences, with about 11% occurring only once. This sample also belongs to another study, concerning T cells expressing NK-cell markers. That source notes: Libraries used 5'RACE template switching adding universal primer site and UMIs.

Specimen: PBMCs from blood, collected on the day of vaccination. The clonotype was recovered from a man aged 45 to 65 who received an inactivated influenza vaccine. This sequence joins TRBV11-2 and TRBJ2-1; 10 bases line up with TRBD2. This CDR3 reads CASSLSGGEYNEQFF. The DNA of the CDR3 is TGTGCCAGCAGCTTAAGCGGGGGGGAGTACAATGAGCAGTTCTTC.